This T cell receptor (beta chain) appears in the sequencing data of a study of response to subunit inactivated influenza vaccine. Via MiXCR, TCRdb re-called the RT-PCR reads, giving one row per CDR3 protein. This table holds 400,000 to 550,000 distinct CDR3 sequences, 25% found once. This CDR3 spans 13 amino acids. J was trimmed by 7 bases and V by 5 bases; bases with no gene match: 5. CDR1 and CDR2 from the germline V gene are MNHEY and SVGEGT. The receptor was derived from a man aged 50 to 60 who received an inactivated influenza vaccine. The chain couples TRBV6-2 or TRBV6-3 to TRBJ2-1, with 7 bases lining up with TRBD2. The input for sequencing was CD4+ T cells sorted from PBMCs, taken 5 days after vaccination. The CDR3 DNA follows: TGTGCCAGCAGTAGGGGCGGGGGAAATGAGCAGTTCTTC. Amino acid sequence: CASSRGGGNEQFF.